Each of the 16 T cell receptor beta chains below was sequenced from the same sample in a study of blood T cell repertoires in COVID-19 (dated by TCRdb to 2020 to 2021). Receptor libraries were prepared by the immunoSEQ multiplex PCR assay. As stored in TCRdb, this immuneACCESS dataset retains in-frame rearrangements with V and J assigned. A fraction of the clones does not appear; measured against another copy, unresolved V genes explain less than half of the discrepancy, and the remainder lacks a known reason. Present in this sample are over 200,000 clones, about 90% of which were seen just once. 12% of the sample belongs to the ten largest clones. Input material: peripheral blood. The receptors shown here come from a woman aged 18-29 years who had recovered from COVID-19.

The V gene is TRBV5-1, the J gene TRBJ2-1; 7 bases map to TRBD2. Trimming removed 1 base from V and 2 bases from J; junction bases left unmatched: 3. This CDR3 is 15 amino acids long. Germline V lookup: CDR1 SGHRS, CDR2 YFSETQ. The CDR3 protein is CASSLTSAAYNEQFF. In nucleotides, the CDR3 is TGCGCCAGCAGCTTGACTAGCGCGGCCTACAATGAGCAGTTCTTC.

V is TRBV3-1 (or the pseudogene TRBV3-2) and J is TRBJ2-1; weak D call: TRBD1 (5 bases). Germline V CDR1 and CDR2: LGHDT, YNNKEL (reference sequence). The CDR3 runs to 14 residues. The V and J ends lost 5 bases and 1 base respectively, with 9 bases between them. The CDR3 sequence: CASSYRQSYNEQFF. The CDR3 DNA is TGTGCCAGCAGCTATCGACAGTCCTACAATGAGCAGTTCTTC.

The J gene is TRBJ2-7, the V gene TRBV4-1; D not certain. This CDR3 comprises 15 residues. Per germline, CDR1 MGHRA and CDR2 YSYEKL. Deletions cut 0 bases from V and 1 base from J, with 10 bases between. This chain's CDR3 is CASSQDRVDSYEQYF. CDR3 DNA: TGCGCCAGCAGCCAAGATCGGGTAGATTCCTACGAGCAGTACTTC.

V and J are TRBV7-3 and TRBJ2-1, with 8 bases identical to TRBD2. CDR1 and CDR2 from the germline V gene are SGHTA and FQGTGA. J was trimmed by 6 bases and V by 2 bases; bases with no gene match: 0. The CDR3 consists of 13 residues. This chain's CDR3 is CASSLLAGNEQFF. The DNA for the CDR3 is TGTGCCAGCAGCTTACTAGCGGGCAATGAGCAGTTCTTC.

J is TRBJ2-1 and V is TRBV7-9; maybe TRBD2 (6 bases). This CDR3 region has 17 residues. With 2 bases removed from V and 8 bases from J, the gap between germline ends came to 22 bases. Germline V gives CDR1 SEHNR, CDR2 FQNEAQ (reference sequence). CDR3 in DNA: TGTGCCAGCAGCTTATATTTATCAAGACTAGAGGGCCATGAGCAGTTCTTC. Its protein is CASSLYLSRLEGHEQFF.

The chain links TRBV4-2 to TRBJ2-1; TRBD1 is a possible D gene (8 bases). This CDR3 contains 16 residues. Germline CDR1 is LGHNA and CDR2 is YNFKEQ. Trimming left V 3 bases short and J 3 bases short, with 15 bases between. The CDR3: CASSHGQGGIYNEQFF. The CDR3 DNA sequence: TGTGCCAGCAGCCACGGACAGGGAGGGATCTACAATGAGCAGTTCTTC.

The V gene is TRBV29-1, the J gene TRBJ2-1, with 7 bases aligning to TRBD1. J was trimmed by 3 bases and V by 2 bases; bases with no gene match: 7. The CDR3 extends over 15 amino acids. Looked up from germline, CDR1 is SQVTM and CDR2 is ANQGSEA. CDR3: CSVESDRENYNEQFF. CDR3 nucleotides: TGCAGCGTTGAAAGCGACAGGGAGAACTACAATGAGCAGTTCTTC.

V is TRBV19 and J is TRBJ1-1; D gene uncertain. This CDR3 is 17 amino acids long. Trimming took 5 bases from V and 0 from J, leaving 19 bases between them. Per germline, CDR1 LNHDA and CDR2 SQIVND (reference sequence). CDR3 sequence reads: CASSFQGGGPLNTEAFF. CDR3 coding DNA: TGTGCCAGTAGTTTCCAAGGTGGAGGTCCATTGAACACTGAAGCTTTCTTT.

The rearrangement joins TRBV27 to TRBJ2-7, with TRBD2 matching 11 bases. The junction had 12 bases not matched to a gene; V was cut back by 5 bases and J by 0 bases. Per germline, CDR1 MNHEY and CDR2 SMNVEV (reference sequence). The CDR3 totals 18 residues. CDR3 coding DNA: TGTGCCAGCAGTCCACTTACTAGCGGGAGCTTCCCCTCCTACGAGCAGTACTTC. It yields the protein CASSPLTSGSFPSYEQYF.

The chain uses TRBV29-1 and TRBJ2-3; D is possibly TRBD2 (7 bases). The germline CDR1 and CDR2 sequences are SQVTM and ANQGSEA. With 4 bases removed from V and 4 bases from J, the gap between germline ends came to 15 bases. This CDR3 has 14 amino acids. CDR3 in amino acids: CSVGGGSGADTQYF. The CDR3 region has the DNA TGCAGCGTTGGGGGGGGCTCAGGGGCAGATACGCAGTATTTT.

There are a few counts of this clone. J is TRBJ2-7 and V is TRBV5-4; D is perhaps TRBD1 (5 bases). Germline-derived CDR1 and CDR2 are SGHNT and YYREEE (reference sequence). V gave up 5 bases and J gave up 3 bases, with 12 bases separating them. This CDR3 is 13 amino acids long. For the CDR3, the DNA is TGTGCCAGCAGGCTCCTAGGGGACTACGAGCAGTACTTC. Encoded protein: CASRLLGDYEQYF.

The V gene is TRBV29-1, the J gene TRBJ1-1; D not resolved. V lost 6 bases, J lost 9 bases, and 14 bases lay in between. From germline, CDR1 is SQVTM and CDR2 ANQGSEA. The CDR3 is 11 amino acids. CDR3 bases: TGCAGCGTCTCCCCCGGAGGAAAAGCTTTCTTT. This encodes CSVSPGGKAFF. The whole variable domain, remainder taken from reference TRBV29-1 and TRBJ1-1, is SAVISQKPSRDICQRGTSLTIQCQVDSQVTMMFWYRQQPGQSLTLIATANQGSEATYESGFVIDKFPISRPNLTFSTLTVSNMSPEDSSIYLCSVSPGGKAFFGQGTRLTVV.

The rearrangement joins TRBV6-6 to TRBJ1-6, with D uncertain. Germline values: CDR1 MNHNY, CDR2 SVGAGI (reference sequence). The length of the CDR3 is 14 residues. Deletions cut 6 bases from V and 4 bases from J, with 10 bases between. The CDR3 here is CASSHGEYNSPLHF. The CDR3 nucleotides read TGTGCCAGCAGCCACGGGGAGTATAATTCACCCCTCCACTTT.

The chain uses TRBV4-2 and TRBJ2-1, with 11 positions matching TRBD2. After removal of 1 base from V and 8 bases from J, the junction contained 7 bases not matched to a gene. CDR1 is LGHNA and CDR2 is YNFKEQ in the germline V gene. The CDR3 loop spans 16 amino acids. The CDR3 bases are TGTGCCAGCAGCCAAGCCGGGACTAGCGGTCGGGATGAGCAGTTCTTC. Its translation is CASSQAGTSGRDEQFF.

This chain uses TRBV30 with TRBJ2-3, with D possibly TRBD2 on 6 matching bases. The V end was cut by 0 bases, the J end by 3 bases, with 10 bases between. This CDR3 comprises 14 residues. Germline assignment: CDR1 GTSNPN and CDR2 SVGIG (reference sequence). As DNA, the CDR3 is TGTGCCTGGAGTGTAGGAGGGCGAACAGATACGCAGTATTTT. It yields the protein CAWSVGGRTDTQYF.

The rearrangement uses TRBV5-1 and TRBJ2-7; TRBD1 is a possible D gene (6 bases). The length of the CDR3 is 13 residues. V lost 4 bases and J 1 base, leaving 9 bases between the germline ends. Germline CDR1 SGHRS, CDR2 YFSETQ. CDR3 bases: TGCGCCAGCAGCACGACAGGTTCCTACGAGCAGTACTTC. This sequence encodes CASSTTGSYEQYF.